Below are 14 T cell receptor beta chains sequenced from a single sample in a study of T cells in Graves' hyperthyroidism and ophthalmopathy. From RNA transcripts, TCR beta CDR3 regions were amplified. Using the HTBI primer set, a first-round RT-PCR was run on the TCR CDR3. TCRdb fed the multiplex PCR reads into MiXCR, producing one record per CDR3 protein. The sample holds approximately 480,000 distinct CDR3 sequences, less than 25% seen once. Sequencing was performed on blood. The source of these receptors is a man aged 18 to 30 with Graves' hyperthyroidism.

V is TRBV6-1 and J is TRBJ1-2, with a tentative D call TRBD1 (6 bases). Looked up from germline, CDR1 is MNHNS and CDR2 is SASEGT. The CDR3 spans 14 residues. V shed 6 bases and J shed 13 bases, with 24 bases lying between them. CDR3 nucleotide sequence: TGTGCCAGCAGGGGGGCAGGACAGCCCTACCGCTGCACCTTC. Its protein is CASRGAGQPYRCTF.

The chain combines TRBV27 with TRBJ2-3; the D gene could be TRBD1 or TRBD2 (6 bases each). CDR1 and CDR2 (germline): MNHEY, SMNVEV (reference sequence). The CDR3 has 15 amino acids. V dropped 7 bases and J dropped 4 bases, with 18 bases sitting between them. The CDR3 sequence: CASTLVGGPADTQYF. The CDR3, as DNA: TGTGCCAGCACACTAGTGGGGGGCCCCGCAGATACGCAGTATTTT.

This clonotype was counted between two and nine times. The chain employs TRBV4-1 and TRBJ1-6; 7 bases are shared with TRBD1. Trimming removed 2 bases from V and 8 bases from J; junction bases left unmatched: 9. There are 16 residues in the CDR3. The V gene's germline CDR1 is MGHRA and CDR2 YSYEKL. The DNA of the CDR3 is TGCGCCAGCAGCCAAATGACAGGGCTGGGGGATTCACCCCTCCACTTT. This codes for CASSQMTGLGDSPLHF.

This clonotype was counted at least ten times. The gene calls are TRBV19 and TRBJ2-7, with D unclear. CDR1 and CDR2 from the germline V gene are LNHDA and SQIVND (reference sequence). The ends were cut back, 5 bases at V and 2 bases at J, with 13 bases in the middle. The CDR3 has 14 amino acids. CDR3 nucleotides: TGTGCCAGTAGTGCCTCGACACGGACCTACGAGCAGTACTTC. This translates into CASSASTRTYEQYF. Complete variable domain (other parts from reference TRBV19 and TRBJ2-7): DGGITQSPKYLFRKEGQNVTLSCEQNLNHDAMYWYRQDPGQGLRLIYYSQIVNDFQKGDIAEGYSVSREKKESFPLTVTSAQKNPTAFYLCASSASTRTYEQYFGPGTRLTVT.

This clonotype was counted only a few times. This chain links TRBV2 with TRBJ2-5, with D perhaps TRBD1 (6 bases). V shed 6 bases and J shed 2 bases, with 13 bases lying between them. Germline CDR1 SNHLY, CDR2 FYNNEI. The CDR3 extends over 14 amino acids. DNA of the CDR3: TGTGCCAGCAGGAGGACAGTTGAACAAGAGACCCAGTACTTC. This translates into CASRRTVEQETQYF.

This clonotype was observed many times. The chain carries TRBV28 and TRBJ1-5; D is ambiguous. The CDR3 covers 13 residues. V shed 7 bases and J shed 3 bases, with 10 bases lying between them. Germline CDR1 and CDR2: MDHEN and SYDVKM. CDR3 loop: CASKKTHNQPQHF. The CDR3 coding sequence is TGTGCCAGCAAAAAGACTCACAATCAGCCCCAGCATTTT.

The chain carries TRBV10-2 and TRBJ2-5; TRBD2 is a possible D gene (5 bases). Trimming shortened V by 7 bases and J by 1 base, and 16 bases separated the two germline ends. Germline lookup yields CDR1 WSHSY and CDR2 SAAADI. CDR3 size: 15 residues. CDR3 sequence (DNA): TGCGCCAGCACTAATGGTGGGGAGATCCAAGAGACCCAGTACTTC. Protein: CASTNGGEIQETQYF.

CDR3 in amino acids: CASRPQGPYTEAFF. CDR3 nucleotides: TGCGCCAGCAGACCGCAGGGACCCTACACTGAAGCTTTCTTT. The chain recombines TRBV5-1 with TRBJ1-1, with D tentatively TRBD1 (5 bases). The CDR3 has 14 residues. V was shortened by 5 bases and J by 3 bases, with 14 bases between the two germline ends. Per the germline V gene, CDR1 is SGHRS and CDR2 is YFSETQ.

In its sample, this clonotype was seen many times. A read error is possible here, since a much larger clone lies one base away. The rearrangement uses TRBV24-1 and TRBJ1-2, with a possible D match to TRBD1 (5 bases). CDR3 length: 14 residues. The germline CDR1 and CDR2 sequences are KGHDR and SFDVKD. The V end lost 1 base, the J end lost 6 bases, and 11 bases lay between the germline ends. The CDR3 region has the DNA TGTGCCACCAGTGATTTCGCCGGGGCCCATGGCTACACCTTC. Translating gives CATSDFAGAHGYTF.

This clonotype was observed many times. The chain carries TRBV7-8 and TRBJ2-5, with 16 nucleotides matching TRBD2. V was clipped by 3 bases and J by 4 bases; unmatched bases: 11. CDR1 is SGHVS, CDR2 FQNEAQ, per germline. The CDR3 sequence is 19 residues long. The DNA of the CDR3 is TGTGCCAGCAGCTTTGCGCCGGGACTAGCGGGGGGGCCCGGAGAGACCCAGTACTTC. Amino acids: CASSFAPGLAGGPGETQYF.

This clonotype occurred many times. This chain connects TRBV2 to TRBJ1-1, with 9 bases lining up with TRBD1. V trimming: 8 bases; J trimming: 7 bases; junction bases outside the gene matches: 5. Germline V gene data show CDR1 as SNHLY and CDR2 as FYNNEI. This CDR3 is built from 12 residues. The CDR3: CASGDRVIEAFF. Here the CDR3 DNA reads TGTGCCAGCGGGGACAGGGTGATTGAAGCTTTCTTT.

This clonotype has ten or more counts. The genes are TRBV5-1 and TRBJ1-1; D is perhaps TRBD1 (5 bases). V was trimmed by 0 bases and J by 3 bases, leaving 9 bases between them. The CDR3 contains 14 residues. Germline-derived CDR1 and CDR2 are SGHRS and YFSETQ. The CDR3 region has the DNA TGCGCCAGCAGCTTGGCCGCGGGGGACACTGAAGCTTTCTTT. As protein: CASSLAAGDTEAFF.

This clonotype was seen at least ten times. The V gene is TRBV20-1, the J gene TRBJ1-1; 8 bases map to TRBD1. This CDR3 has 14 residues. The germline V gene has CDR1 DFQATT and CDR2 SNEGSKA (reference sequence). Germline trimming cut 5 bases from V and 0 bases from J; bases unmatched to any gene: 5. The CDR3 loop reads CSAASDRVNTEAFF. In DNA form, the CDR3 reads TGCAGTGCTGCCTCGGACAGGGTGAACACTGAAGCTTTCTTT.

This clonotype was seen only a few times. This may arise from a read error, as a much more abundant clone is one base away. The chain links TRBV29-1 to TRBJ2-5; D may correspond to TRBD1 or TRBD2 (6 bases each). The CDR3 covers 12 residues. The germline V gene encodes CDR1 SQVTM and CDR2 ANQGSEA. For the CDR3, the DNA is TGCAGCGTGAGGAACAGGGAGGAGACCAAGTACTTC. Protein: CSVRNREETKYF.